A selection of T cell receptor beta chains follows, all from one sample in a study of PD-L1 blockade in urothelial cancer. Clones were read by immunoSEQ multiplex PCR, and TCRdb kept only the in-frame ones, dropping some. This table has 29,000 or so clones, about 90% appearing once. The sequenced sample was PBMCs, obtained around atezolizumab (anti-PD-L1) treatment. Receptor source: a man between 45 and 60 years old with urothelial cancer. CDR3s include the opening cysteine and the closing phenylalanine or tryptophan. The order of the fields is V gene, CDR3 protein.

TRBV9 CASSVGQGPYEQYF
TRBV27 CASSPTFGDKRYFSSYNEQFF
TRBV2 CASNQDRLSNSPLHF
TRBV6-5 CASKSGGLTGELFF
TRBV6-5 CASSYSRGNTIYF
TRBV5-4 CASSRGGGAYEQYF
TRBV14 CASSHADLGTYSYEQYF
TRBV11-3 CASSPDRDSPLHF
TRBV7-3 CASSHGAENYGYTF
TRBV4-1 CASSSGPPFSVDGANVLTF
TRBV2 CASSVGRGPHEQYF
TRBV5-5 CASSVRVGGPGELFF
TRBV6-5 CASSYGTGGGYTF
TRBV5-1 CASSGGQGGETQYF
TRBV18 CASSPGQGKETQYF
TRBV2 CASSELTGGYEQYF
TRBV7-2 CASSAGINEQFF
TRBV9 CASRLTSGTSIYNEQFF
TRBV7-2 CASSFLATDTQYF
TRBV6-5 CASSPTGLSSYEQYF
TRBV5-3 CARSKPDRGKGYTEAFF
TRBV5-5 CASSLDRGDTQYF
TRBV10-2 CASSERTGQKNTEAFF
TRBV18 CASSRDNLQETQYF
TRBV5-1 CASSGGQGARTPMNTEAFF
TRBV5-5 CASSRDIVDYEQYF
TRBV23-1 CASSPGRGRGGTEAFF
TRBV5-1 CASSLTPGTGGSYNEQFF
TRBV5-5 CASSSGQGWANVLTF
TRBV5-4 CASSDGTGRNEQFF
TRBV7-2 CASSRDRRNTGELFF
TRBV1 CTSSQRGTGESNEQFF
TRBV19 CATAGTGNPPGSYEQYF
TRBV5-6 CASSLDRGSGTQYF
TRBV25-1 CASSVRYGETQYF
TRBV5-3 CARSFRTSVSNEQFF
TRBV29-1 CSVELGSGGGSSYNEQFF
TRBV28 CASSLLSGRLTEQFF
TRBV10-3 CAISVGLLYEQYF
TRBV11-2 CASSLDPPGLTGELFF
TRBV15 CATSRDGLAGIPSTDTQYF
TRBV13 CASSSPGLAGGYNEQFF